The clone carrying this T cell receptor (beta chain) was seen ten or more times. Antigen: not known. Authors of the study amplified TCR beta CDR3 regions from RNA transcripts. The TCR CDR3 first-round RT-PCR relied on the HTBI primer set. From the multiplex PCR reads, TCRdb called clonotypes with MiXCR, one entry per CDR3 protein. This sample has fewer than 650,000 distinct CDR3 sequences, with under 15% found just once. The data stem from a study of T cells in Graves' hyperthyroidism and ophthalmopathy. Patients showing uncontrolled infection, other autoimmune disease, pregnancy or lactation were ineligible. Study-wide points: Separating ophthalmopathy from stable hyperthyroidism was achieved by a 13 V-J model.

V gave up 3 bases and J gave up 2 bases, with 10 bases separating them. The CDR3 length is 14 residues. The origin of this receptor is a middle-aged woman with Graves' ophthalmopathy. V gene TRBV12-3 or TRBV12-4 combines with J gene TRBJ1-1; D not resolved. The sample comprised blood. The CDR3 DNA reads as TGTGCCAGCAGTTTCGGTCCGGGAAACACTGAAGCTTTCTTT. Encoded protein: CASSFGPGNTEAFF.